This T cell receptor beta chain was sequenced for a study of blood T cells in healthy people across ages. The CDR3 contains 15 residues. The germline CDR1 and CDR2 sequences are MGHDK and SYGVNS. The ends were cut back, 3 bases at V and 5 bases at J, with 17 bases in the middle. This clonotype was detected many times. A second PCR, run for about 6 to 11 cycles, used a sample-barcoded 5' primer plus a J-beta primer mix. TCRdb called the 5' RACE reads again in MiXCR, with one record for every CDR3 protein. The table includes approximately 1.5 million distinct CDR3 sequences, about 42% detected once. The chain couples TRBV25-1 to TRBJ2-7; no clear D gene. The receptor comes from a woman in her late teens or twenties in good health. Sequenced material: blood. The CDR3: CASSDELGNFHEQYF. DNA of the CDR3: TGTGCCAGCAGTGATGAGCTGGGGAATTTCCACGAGCAGTACTTC.